These T cell receptor beta chains were read from a single sample in a study of OX40 agonist ivuxolimab in advanced cancers. Profiled with immunoSEQ multiplex PCR; TCRdb holds only in-frame clones, not every one. The repertoire holds about 64,000 clones, with roughly four fifths as singletons. The material sequenced was CD4+ or CD8+ T cells sorted from blood, taken in a trial of the OX40 agonist ivuxolimab. These receptors all come from an adult with an advanced solid tumor such as melanoma, head and neck, liver or kidney cancer. Both conserved end residues are trimmed from each CDR3.

>TRBV28|12|TRBJ2-5
ASSLNGYQETQY
>TRBV5-6|14|TRBJ2-5
ASSYKTDPLQETQY
>TRBV5-1|10|TRBJ1-1
ASSPARGEAF
>TRBV19|11|TRBJ1-1
ASRAGAVTEAF
>TRBV4-3|13|TRBJ2-2
ASSLGTSVTGELF
>TRBV5-1|13|TRBJ1-5
ASSPDSPKGQPQH
>TRBV9|12|TRBJ2-5
ASSGPLGVETQY
>TRBV5-4|12|TRBJ1-2
ASTMRGLSYGYT
>TRBV7-3|12|TRBJ1-5
ASSSDGRNQPQH
>TRBV15|12|TRBJ2-7
ATSRQGSSYEQY
>TRBV29-1|10|TRBJ2-7
SVEERGDEQY
>TRBV4-3|13|TRBJ2-1
ASSQTSSSYNEQF
>TRBV7-8|13|TRBJ1-5
ASSPRDRSYQPQH
>TRBV11-3|11|TRBJ1-1
ASRVTGGREAF
>TRBV5-1|14|TRBJ1-5
ASSLDGTGYNQPQH
>TRBV7-9|15|TRBJ2-4
ASSPLMGQGAKNIQY
>TRBV14|12|TRBJ1-6
ASSQTNTRSPLH
>TRBV11-2|13|TRBJ1-4
ASSLPQGASEKLF
>TRBV27|13|TRBJ1-2
ASSLRAGANYGYT
>TRBV4-3|13|TRBJ1-4
ASSQGPRRGGKLF
>TRBV2|12|TRBJ1-5
ASSPGTDNQPQH
>TRBV4-2|14|TRBJ2-7
ASSQDRSLSQNEQY
>TRBV7-9|10|TRBJ1-2
ASSLSYYGYT
>TRBV29-1|9|TRBJ2-1
SVATGDEQF
>TRBV28|13|TRBJ1-5
ASSPDRVYNQPQH
>TRBV29-1|10|-
SVGDQPYEQY
>TRBV7-8|13|TRBJ2-1
ASSSGQTISDEQF
>TRBV7-3|14|TRBJ2-3
AYRAPWGTSTDTQY
>TRBV27|12|TRBJ1-4
ASSRVAANEKLF
>TRBV7-7|12|TRBJ1-1
ASRAGTGNTEAF
>TRBV19|13|TRBJ2-3
ASSSKGRRGDTQY
>TRBV5-1|12|TRBJ2-2
ASSLYRETGELF
>TRBV9|12|TRBJ2-1
ASSVGGSYNEQF
>TRBV19|12|TRBJ1-2
ASSPTGTGDGYT
>TRBV18|14|TRBJ1-2
ASSPEAGGSNYGYT
>TRBV7-2|13|TRBJ1-2
ASSLAGTNNYGYT
>TRBV9|12|TRBJ2-7
ASSARTDPYEQY
>TRBV30|11|TRBJ1-3
AWSNGGGNTIY
>TRBV7-2|12|TRBJ2-1
ASSPSPSYNEQF
>TRBV4-3|14|TRBJ1-6
ASSQDITGGDSPLH
>TRBV6-5|10|TRBJ2-7
ASSGNRGEQY
>TRBV2|11|TRBJ1-1
ASTPDRDTEAF
>TRBV5-6|13|TRBJ2-4
ASSLGPGSSNIQY
>TRBV28|12|TRBJ1-2
ASSTGGLFSGYT
>TRBV30|13|-
AWRLTGTGIYEQY
>TRBV16|11|TRBJ1-1
ASSPDRGVEAF
>TRBV28|10|TRBJ2-7
ATGNPPYEQY
>TRBV2|9|TRBJ1-2
ASRVEYGYT